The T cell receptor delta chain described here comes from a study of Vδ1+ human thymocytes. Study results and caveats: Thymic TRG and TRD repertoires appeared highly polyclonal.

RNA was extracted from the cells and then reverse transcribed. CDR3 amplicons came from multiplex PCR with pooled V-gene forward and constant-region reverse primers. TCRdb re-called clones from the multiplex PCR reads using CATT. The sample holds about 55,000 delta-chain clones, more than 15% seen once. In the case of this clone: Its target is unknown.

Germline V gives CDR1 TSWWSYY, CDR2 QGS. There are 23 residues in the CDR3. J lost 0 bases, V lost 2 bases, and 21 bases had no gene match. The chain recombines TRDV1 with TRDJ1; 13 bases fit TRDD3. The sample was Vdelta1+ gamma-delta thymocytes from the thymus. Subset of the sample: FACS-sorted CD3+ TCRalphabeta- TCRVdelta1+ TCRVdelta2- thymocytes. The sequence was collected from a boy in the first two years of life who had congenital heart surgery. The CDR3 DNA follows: TGTGCTCTTGGGGAATCCGGGTCTTTCCCATCGTACTGGGGGATACGGGACACCGATAAACTCATCTTT. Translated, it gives CALGESGSFPSYWGIRDTDKLIF.